These T cell receptor beta chains were read from a single sample in a study of T cells in tuberculosis. Sequencing used immunoSEQ multiplex PCR; TCRdb keeps in-frame clones, though not all of them. The sample yields roughly 34,000 clones, about 95% seen once. Sequencing was done on a sample of PBMCs. Receptors were obtained from a donor aged 10-35 years with latent tuberculosis or without tuberculosis infection. Each CDR3 is given with its conserved first and last residue. The order of the fields is clone size, V gene, J gene, D gene, CDR3 DNA, CDR3 protein. The D gene is left open where the match is weak. Rows give clone size only sometimes, using once, few, many, or a class for an expanded clone.

size: .
V: TRBV18
J: TRBJ2-3
D: .
DNA: TGTGCCAGCACGTCGAGGGCCCCAGATACGCAGTATTTT
CDR3: CASTSRAPDTQYF

size: .
V: TRBV4-3
J: TRBJ2-1
D: TRBD2
DNA: TGCGCCAGCAGCCAAGAGGCACTAGCGGTTAGCTCCTACAATGAGCAGTTCTTC
CDR3: CASSQEALAVSSYNEQFF

size: .
V: TRBV4-1
J: TRBJ2-7
D: TRBD2
DNA: TGCGCCAGCAGCCAAGAGGCTAGCGGGAGTCTAAAGGACAAGCAGTACTTC
CDR3: CASSQEASGSLKDKQYF

size: .
V: TRBV7-9
J: TRBJ2-3
D: .
DNA: TGTGCCAGCAGCTCACGGGAGCACAAGGTGGGAAGCACAGATACGCAGTATTTT
CDR3: CASSSREHKVGSTDTQYF

size: .
V: TRBV9
J: TRBJ1-2
D: .
DNA: TGTGCCAGCAGCGCTCGGGAGGGTAACTATGGCTACACCTTC
CDR3: CASSAREGNYGYTF

size: .
V: TRBV13
J: TRBJ2-2
D: TRBD2
DNA: TGTGCCAGCAGCTTAGGTGGGACTAGCGGATACACCGGGGAGCTGTTTTTT
CDR3: CASSLGGTSGYTGELFF

size: .
V: TRBV27
J: TRBJ2-1
D: TRBD1
DNA: TGTGCCAGCAGTTGGGACAGGTCCTACAATGAGCAGTTCTTC
CDR3: CASSWDRSYNEQFF

size: .
V: TRBV21-1
J: TRBJ2-1
D: .
DNA: TGTGCCAGCAGCAGTTGGGACAGCTACAATGAGCAGTTCTTC
CDR3: CASSSWDSYNEQFF

size: .
V: TRBV7-6
J: TRBJ1-3
D: .
DNA: TGTGCCAGCAGCTTCGGGGGAGGAAACACCATATATTTT
CDR3: CASSFGGGNTIYF

size: .
V: TRBV7-3
J: TRBJ1-1
D: TRBD1
DNA: TGTGCCAGCAGCTTCACAGGGGGACAGGCATCTGAAGCTTTCTTT
CDR3: CASSFTGGQASEAFF

size: .
V: TRBV7-3
J: TRBJ2-3
D: .
DNA: TGTGCCAGCAGCCCAAGGGGCGGAATTAGCACAGATACGCAGTATTTT
CDR3: CASSPRGGISTDTQYF

size: .
V: TRBV9
J: TRBJ2-5
D: TRBD2
DNA: TGTGCCAGCAGCGTAGTTAGCGGGGAGCGAGAGACCCAGTACTTC
CDR3: CASSVVSGERETQYF

size: .
V: TRBV27
J: TRBJ2-7
D: TRBD1
DNA: TGTGCCAGCAGTTTAACAGGGGCCGAGCAGTACTTC
CDR3: CASSLTGAEQYF

size: .
V: TRBV6-5
J: TRBJ2-7
D: TRBD1
DNA: TGTGCCAGCAGTTACGAGGGGACAGGGGCCATCTACGAGCAGTACTTC
CDR3: CASSYEGTGAIYEQYF

size: once
V: TRBV19
J: TRBJ2-7
D: TRBD1
DNA: TGTGCCAGTAGCTCCGGGACAGCCTCCTACGAGCAGTACTTC
CDR3: CASSSGTASYEQYF

size: .
V: TRBV7-2
J: TRBJ1-2
D: TRBD1
DNA: TGTGCCAGCAGCTCCGCAAGGGGGCAGGGGGTTCAACTAAACTATGGCTACACCTTC
CDR3: CASSSARGQGVQLNYGYTF

size: .
V: TRBV9
J: TRBJ2-1
D: TRBD2
DNA: TGTGCCAGCAGCGGCGGGACTAGCGGGAGCTCCTACAATGAGCAGTTCTTC
CDR3: CASSGGTSGSSYNEQFF

size: .
V: TRBV10-3
J: TRBJ1-2
D: .
DNA: TGTGCCATCAGTGAACTTGAGGGAGACTATGGCTACACCTTC
CDR3: CAISELEGDYGYTF

size: .
V: TRBV30
J: TRBJ1-3
D: .
DNA: TGTGCCTGGAGTGTAGGGTACCGTAGGCGGGGGAAGCACCACACCATATATTTT
CDR3: CAWSVGYRRRGKHHTIYF

size: once
V: TRBV7-8
J: TRBJ1-1
D: TRBD1
DNA: TGTGCCAGCAGCCGAGGACAGGGCAGAGGGGAAGCTTTCTTT
CDR3: CASSRGQGRGEAFF

size: .
V: TRBV19
J: TRBJ1-2
D: .
DNA: TGTGCCAGTAGTATCGGGGTTCCTAACTATGGCTACACCTTC
CDR3: CASSIGVPNYGYTF

size: .
V: TRBV25-1
J: TRBJ1-4
D: .
DNA: TGTGCCAGCAGTTTACGAACAGGGAGCGGTGAAAAACTGTTTTTT
CDR3: CASSLRTGSGEKLFF